The 9 T cell receptor beta chains below were found in one sample sequenced in a study of cytomegalovirus exposure and HLA in healthy donors. The PCR employed 60 Vbeta primers together with 13 Jbeta primers. The repertoire was sequenced with immunoSEQ multiplex PCR; TCRdb's copy has only in-frame clones and lacks some. This table holds about 160,000 clones, around 79% found once. Material for sequencing was PBMCs. Receptors originate from a woman between 50 and 59 years old in good health and CMV-seropositive.

CDR3 DNA sequence: TGTGCCATCAGTGAGTCTGCCAGGGGGAATGAAAAACTGTTTTTT. The encoded protein is CAISESARGNEKLFF. The V call is TRBV10-3, the J call TRBJ1-4; TRBD1 matches 7 bases. Trimming cost V 0 bases and J 5 bases; bases outside gene matches: 3. From germline, CDR1 is ENHRY and CDR2 SYGVKD. This CDR3 has 15 amino acids.

This clone has a handful of counts. CDR3 DNA: TGTGCCAGCAGTATTACGGGGGGCAGCACAGATACGCAGTATTTT. Translating gives CASSITGGSTDTQYF. The chain carries TRBV6-4 and TRBJ2-3, with a possible D match to TRBD2 (7 bases). The CDR3 contains 15 residues. Germline V gene sequence: CDR1 MRHNA, CDR2 SNTAGT. The V and J ends lost 5 bases and 0 bases respectively, with 12 bases between them.

This clone has only a few counts. This chain connects TRBV7-9 to TRBJ2-5; D is ambiguous. The CDR3 runs 15 residues. V dropped 2 bases and J dropped 2 bases, with 12 bases sitting between them. CDR1 is SEHNR and CDR2 is FQNEAQ in the germline V gene (reference sequence). The CDR3 DNA is TGTGCCAGCAGCTTAAATCTCGGGTCGCAAGAGACCCAGTACTTC. Translating it yields CASSLNLGSQETQYF.

This clone has more than one count but fewer than ten. The chain joins TRBV28 to TRBJ1-5; D uncertain. Germline CDR1 MDHEN, CDR2 SYDVKM. V was clipped by 2 bases and J by 4 bases, with 9 bases between them. CDR3 length equals 14 residues. CDR3 amino acids: CASSLGMRNQPQHF. The CDR3 DNA reads TGTGCCAGCAGTTTAGGAATGAGGAATCAGCCCCAGCATTTT.

This clone showed up just a few times. In nucleotides, the CDR3 is TGTGCCAGCAGTTTAGAGGACTACGAGCAGTACTTC. It yields the protein CASSLEDYEQYF. The chain has TRBV28 and TRBJ2-7; D call uncertain. This CDR3 contains 12 residues. Germline V CDR1 and CDR2: MDHEN, SYDVKM. Trimming stripped 2 bases from V and 3 bases from J, with 5 bases between.

V is TRBV14 and J is TRBJ2-5; 8 bases are a match to TRBD1. Germline V gene lookup returns CDR1 SGHDN and CDR2 FVKESK. The CDR3 is made up of 17 amino acids. The ends lost 8 bases at V and 0 bases at J; junction bases unmatched: 14. The CDR3 DNA is TGTGCCAGCTCCGGTGGGATGACAGGGGAGAACCAAGAGACCCAGTACTTC. Translating it yields CASSGGMTGENQETQYF.

V gene TRBV28 combines with J gene TRBJ2-6; D is possibly TRBD2 (5 bases). Per the germline V gene, CDR1 is MDHEN and CDR2 is SYDVKM. The V end lost 8 bases, the J end lost 0 bases, and 14 bases lay between the germline ends. This CDR3 spans 16 amino acids. In DNA form, the CDR3 reads TGTGCCAGCCGGGCGGGCCTCCACTCTGGGGCCAACGTCCTGACTTTC. It yields the protein CASRAGLHSGANVLTF.

Only a few counts were recorded for this clone. This chain connects TRBV5-6 to TRBJ2-5; D is unclear. The CDR3 totals 14 residues. Germline V gene sequence: CDR1 SGHDT, CDR2 YYEEEE. Deletions cut 1 base from V and 2 bases from J, with 9 bases between. CDR3 coding DNA: TGTGCCAGCAGCTTGCCAGAAGTACAAGAGACCCAGTACTTC. Translation gives CASSLPEVQETQYF.

The rearrangement links TRBV5-8 to TRBJ1-4; TRBD1 matches at 9 bases. After removal of 4 bases from V and 6 bases from J, the junction contained 7 bases not matched to a gene. Germline-derived CDR1 and CDR2 are SGHTS and YDEGEE. The CDR3 consists of 15 residues. CDR3 nucleotides: TGTGCCAGCAGCCGAAGTACAGGGGGCGATGAAAAACTGTTTTTT. It yields the protein CASSRSTGGDEKLFF.